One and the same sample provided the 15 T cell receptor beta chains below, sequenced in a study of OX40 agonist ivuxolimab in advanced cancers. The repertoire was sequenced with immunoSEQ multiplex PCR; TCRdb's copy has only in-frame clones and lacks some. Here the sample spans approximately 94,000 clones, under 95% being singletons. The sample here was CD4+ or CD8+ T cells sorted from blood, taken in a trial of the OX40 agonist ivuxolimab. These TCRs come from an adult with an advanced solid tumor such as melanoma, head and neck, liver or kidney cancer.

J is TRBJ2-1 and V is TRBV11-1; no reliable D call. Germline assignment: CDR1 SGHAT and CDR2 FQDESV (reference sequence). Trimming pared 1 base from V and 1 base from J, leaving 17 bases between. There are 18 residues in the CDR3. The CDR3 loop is CASSLGAGRKGSYNEQFF. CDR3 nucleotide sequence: TGTGCCAGCAGCTTAGGAGCAGGACGCAAGGGATCCTACAATGAGCAGTTCTTC.

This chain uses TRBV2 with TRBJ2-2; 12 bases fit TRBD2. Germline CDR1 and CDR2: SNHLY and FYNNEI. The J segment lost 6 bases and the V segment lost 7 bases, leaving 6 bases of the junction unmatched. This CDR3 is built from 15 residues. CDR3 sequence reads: CASKRLAGDSGELFF. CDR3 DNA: TGTGCCAGCAAAAGACTAGCGGGAGACTCCGGGGAGCTGTTTTTT.

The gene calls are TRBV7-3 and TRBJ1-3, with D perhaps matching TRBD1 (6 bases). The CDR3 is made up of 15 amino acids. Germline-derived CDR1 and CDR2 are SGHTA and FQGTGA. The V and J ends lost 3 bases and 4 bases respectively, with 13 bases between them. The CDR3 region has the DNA TGTGCCAGCAGCTTGGGCGGGGGCTCAGGAAACACCATATATTTT. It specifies CASSLGGGSGNTIYF.

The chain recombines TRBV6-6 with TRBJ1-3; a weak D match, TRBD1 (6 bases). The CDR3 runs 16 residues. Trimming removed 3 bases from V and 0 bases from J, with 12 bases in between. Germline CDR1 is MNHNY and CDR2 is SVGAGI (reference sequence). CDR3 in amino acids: CASSYQGTRSGNTIYF. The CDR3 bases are TGTGCCAGCAGTTATCAGGGGACCCGCTCTGGAAACACCATATATTTT.

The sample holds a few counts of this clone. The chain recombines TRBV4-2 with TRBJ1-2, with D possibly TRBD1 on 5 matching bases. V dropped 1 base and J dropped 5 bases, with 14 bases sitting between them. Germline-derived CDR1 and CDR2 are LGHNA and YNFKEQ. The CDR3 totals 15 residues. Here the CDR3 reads CASSQVGSAGYGYTF. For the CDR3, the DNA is TGTGCCAGCAGCCAAGTTGGTTCGGCAGGGTATGGCTACACCTTC.

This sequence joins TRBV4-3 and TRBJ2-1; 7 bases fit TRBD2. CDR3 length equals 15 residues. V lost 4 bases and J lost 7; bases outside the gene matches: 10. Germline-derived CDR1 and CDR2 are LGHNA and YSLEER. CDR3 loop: CASSRGSRLGNEQFF. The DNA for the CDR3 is TGCGCCAGCAGCCGCGGGAGTCGTCTGGGAAATGAGCAGTTCTTC.

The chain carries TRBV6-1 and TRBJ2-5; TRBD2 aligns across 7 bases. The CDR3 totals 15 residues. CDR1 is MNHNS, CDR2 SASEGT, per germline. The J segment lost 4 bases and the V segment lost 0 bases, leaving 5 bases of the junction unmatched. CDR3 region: CASSEAGGLGETQYF. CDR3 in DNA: TGTGCCAGCAGTGAAGCGGGAGGGCTCGGAGAGACCCAGTACTTC.

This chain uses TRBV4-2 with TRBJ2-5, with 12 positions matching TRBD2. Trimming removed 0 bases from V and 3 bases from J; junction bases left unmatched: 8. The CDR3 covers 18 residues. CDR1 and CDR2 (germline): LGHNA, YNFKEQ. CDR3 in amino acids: CASSQEGLAGGFEETQYF. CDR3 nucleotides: TGTGCCAGCAGCCAAGAGGGTCTAGCGGGAGGGTTCGAAGAGACCCAGTACTTC.

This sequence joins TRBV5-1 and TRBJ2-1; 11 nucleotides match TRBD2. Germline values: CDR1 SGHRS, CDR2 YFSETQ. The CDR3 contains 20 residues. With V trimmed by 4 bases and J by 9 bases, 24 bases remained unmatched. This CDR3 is CASSVGHYWTSGRRSIEQFF. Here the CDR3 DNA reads TGCGCCAGCAGCGTAGGCCACTATTGGACTAGCGGGCGTAGAAGTATTGAGCAGTTCTTC. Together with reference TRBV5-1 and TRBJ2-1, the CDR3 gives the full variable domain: KAGVTQTPRYLIKTRGQQVTLSCSPISGHRSVSWYQQTPGQGLQFLFEYFSETQRNKGNFPGRFSGRQFSNSRSEMNVSTLELGDSALYLCASSVGHYWTSGRRSIEQFFGPGTRLTVL.

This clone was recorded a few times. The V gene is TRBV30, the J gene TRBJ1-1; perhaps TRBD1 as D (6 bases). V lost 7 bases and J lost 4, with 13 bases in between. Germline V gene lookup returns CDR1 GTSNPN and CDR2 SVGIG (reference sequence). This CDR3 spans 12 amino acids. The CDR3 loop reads CALSGESTEAFF. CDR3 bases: TGTGCCTTGTCAGGGGAAAGCACTGAAGCTTTCTTT.

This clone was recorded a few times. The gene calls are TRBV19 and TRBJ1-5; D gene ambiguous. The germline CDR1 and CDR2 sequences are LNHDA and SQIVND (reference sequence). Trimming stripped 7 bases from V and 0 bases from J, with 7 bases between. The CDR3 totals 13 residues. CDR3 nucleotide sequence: TGTGCCAGTAATAGAAATAGCAATCAGCCCCAGCATTTT. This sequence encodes CASNRNSNQPQHF.

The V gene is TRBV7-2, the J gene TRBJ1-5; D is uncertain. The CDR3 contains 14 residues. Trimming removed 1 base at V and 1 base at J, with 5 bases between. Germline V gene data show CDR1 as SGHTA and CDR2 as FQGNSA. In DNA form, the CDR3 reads TGTGCCAGCAGCTTAGGCAGGAGCAATCAGCCCCAGCATTTT. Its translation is CASSLGRSNQPQHF.

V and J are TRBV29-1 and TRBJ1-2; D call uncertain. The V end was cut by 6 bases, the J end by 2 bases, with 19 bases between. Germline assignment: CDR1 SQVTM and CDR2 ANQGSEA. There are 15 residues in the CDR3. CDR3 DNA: TGCAGCGTCTCGACCGGAGGGTCAGGAAACTATGGCTACACCTTC. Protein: CSVSTGGSGNYGYTF.

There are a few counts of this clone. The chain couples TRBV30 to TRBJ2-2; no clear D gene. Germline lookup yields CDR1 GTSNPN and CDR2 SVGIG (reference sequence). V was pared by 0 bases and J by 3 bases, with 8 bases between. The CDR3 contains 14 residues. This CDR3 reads CAWSVGRDTGELFF. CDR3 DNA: TGTGCCTGGAGTGTGGGTCGGGACACCGGGGAGCTGTTTTTT. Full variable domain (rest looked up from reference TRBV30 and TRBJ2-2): SQTIHQWPATLVQPVGSPLSLECTVEGTSNPNLYWYRQAAGRGLQLLFYSVGIGQISSEVPQNLSASRPQDRQFILSSKKLLLSDSGFYLCAWSVGRDTGELFFGEGSRLTVL.

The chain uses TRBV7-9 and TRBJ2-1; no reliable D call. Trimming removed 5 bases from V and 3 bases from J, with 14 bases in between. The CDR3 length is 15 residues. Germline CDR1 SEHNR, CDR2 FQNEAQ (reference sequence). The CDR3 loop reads CASSPMGTGYNEQFF. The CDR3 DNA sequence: TGTGCCAGCAGCCCCATGGGAACTGGCTACAATGAGCAGTTCTTC.